Listed here are 25 T cell receptor beta chains from one sample, sequenced in a study of cytomegalovirus exposure and HLA in healthy donors. Primers included in the PCR were 60 Vbeta and 13 Jbeta primers. Assay: immunoSEQ multiplex PCR; the TCRdb copy retains only in-frame clones and omits some. The table has under 200,000 clones, about 78% seen once. The sequencing sample was made of PBMCs. Receptors were obtained from a man aged 55 to 70 in good health and CMV-seronegative.

The chain uses TRBV9 and TRBJ2-7, with 11 bases fitting TRBD2. The CDR3 spans 14 residues. After removal of 0 bases from V and 4 bases from J, the junction contained 0 bases not matched to a gene. Looked up from germline, CDR1 is SGDLS and CDR2 is YYNGEE. CDR3 residues: CASSVGLAGYEQYF. The CDR3, as DNA: TGTGCCAGCAGCGTAGGACTAGCGGGGTACGAGCAGTACTTC.

The chain couples TRBV15 to TRBJ2-2; D may be TRBD1 (6 bases). Trimming cost V 5 bases and J 2 bases, with 12 bases left between them. CDR3 size: 15 residues. From germline, CDR1 is LNHNV and CDR2 YYDKDF (reference sequence). CDR3 in DNA: TGTGCCACCAGCGCAGGACAGATAAACACCGGGGAGCTGTTTTTT. Protein sequence: CATSAGQINTGELFF.

This clone was counted a single time. A junction end diverges from the germline sequence, so it may reflect a read error. The chain carries TRBV2 and TRBJ1-4; D may be TRBD1 (5 bases). This CDR3 has 14 amino acids. Germline CDR1 is SNHLY and CDR2 is FYNNEI. For the CDR3, the DNA is TGTGCCAGCAGTGAATTGGCAGGGAATGGAAAACTGTTTTTT. Its translation is CASSELAGNGKLFF.

The count of this clone is one. The chain carries TRBV5-5 and TRBJ1-5, with D maybe TRBD1 (6 bases). This CDR3 has 15 amino acids. CDR1 SGHKS and CDR2 YYEKEE come from the germline V gene (reference sequence). V was shortened by 2 bases and J by 3 bases, with 12 bases between the two germline ends. CDR3: CASSFLTGVNQPQHF. DNA for the CDR3: TGTGCCAGCAGCTTCCTGACAGGAGTCAATCAGCCCCAGCATTTT.

This clone was seen a single time. This chain links TRBV6-5 with TRBJ2-7; 7 bases line up with TRBD1. J lost 6 bases, V lost 2 bases, and 7 bases had no gene match. The CDR3 has 14 residues. The germline gives CDR1 MNHEY, CDR2 SVGAGI. The CDR3 reads CASSYRQGLSEQYF. CDR3 coding DNA: TGTGCCAGCAGTTACAGACAGGGTTTGTCCGAGCAGTACTTC.

The chain recombines TRBV4-3 with TRBJ1-5; D possibly corresponds to TRBD1 (5 bases). Germline V gene data show CDR1 as LGHNA and CDR2 as YSLEER. V was trimmed by 3 bases and J by 4 bases, leaving 7 bases between them. There are 13 residues in the CDR3. The CDR3, as DNA: TGCGCCAGCAGCCAGTCAGGGAATCAGCCCCAGCATTTT. Translation: CASSQSGNQPQHF.

This clone was seen a few times. The rearrangement links TRBV11-3 to TRBJ2-2; TRBD1 matches 7 bases. Unmatched junction bases numbered 5, after V lost 4 bases and J lost 0 bases. This CDR3 is 16 amino acids long. Germline CDR1 SGHNT, CDR2 YENEEA. CDR3 region: CASSSGQSANTGELFF. The CDR3, as DNA: TGTGCCAGCAGCTCGGGACAGTCCGCGAACACCGGGGAGCTGTTTTTT.

In this sample, this clone turned up a few times. A read error may account for a junction end that differs from germline. The V and J genes are TRBV27 and TRBJ1-5, with a possible D match to TRBD1 (6 bases). Germline V gives CDR1 MNHEY, CDR2 SMNVEV (reference sequence). The CDR3 extends over 14 amino acids. CDR3 in DNA: TGTGCCAGCAGTAACCCAGGGGTGAACCAGCCCCAGAATTTT. It translates to CASSNPGVNQPQNF.

As to this clone: The identical CDR3 is also encoded by other nucleotide sequences in the sample. The rearrangement joins TRBV7-3 to TRBJ2-3; TRBD1 aligns across 8 bases. Germline loops: CDR1 SGHTA, CDR2 FQGTGA. Losses at the gene ends were 3 bases for V and 0 bases for J; bases not matched to a gene: 2. The CDR3 extends over 15 amino acids. CDR3 amino acids: CASSFTGGSTDTQYF. The CDR3 nucleotides are TGTGCCAGCAGCTTTACAGGGGGAAGCACAGATACGCAGTATTTT. The variable domain in full, with the rest retrieved from reference TRBV7-3 and TRBJ2-3, is GAGVSQTPSNKVTEKGKYVELRCDPISGHTALYWYRQSLGQGPEFLIYFQGTGAADDSGLPNDRFFAVRPEGSVSTLKIQRTERGDSAVYLCASSFTGGSTDTQYFGPGTRLTVL.

The chain uses TRBV5-1 and TRBJ2-7, with a weak D call TRBD1 (5 bases). The CDR3 has 14 residues. V lost 5 bases and J lost 3, with 15 bases in between. Germline V gene data show CDR1 as SGHRS and CDR2 as YFSETQ. CDR3 DNA sequence: TGCGCCAGCAGAGTCCTCAGGGTTTTCTACGAGCAGTACTTC. Translated: CASRVLRVFYEQYF. The entire variable domain, with the rest obtained from reference TRBV5-1 and TRBJ2-7, is as follows: KAGVTQTPRYLIKTRGQQVTLSCSPISGHRSVSWYQQTPGQGLQFLFEYFSETQRNKGNFPGRFSGRQFSNSRSEMNVSTLELGDSALYLCASRVLRVFYEQYFGPGTRLTVT.

This clone showed up just once. The chain joins TRBV5-1 to TRBJ2-3; possible D gene TRBD1, 6 bases. The V gene lost 6 bases and the J gene lost 3 bases, with 17 bases spanning the gap. This CDR3 spans 15 amino acids. CDR1 SGHRS and CDR2 YFSETQ come from the germline V gene. The CDR3 DNA reads as TGCGCCAGCAACCCCCCTAGCACAGGGACAGATACGCAGTATTTT. Its protein product is CASNPPSTGTDTQYF.

This chain links TRBV28 with TRBJ1-2, with TRBD1 as a possible D gene (6 bases). Germline CDR1 is MDHEN and CDR2 is SYDVKM. V lost 5 bases and J 4 bases, leaving 17 bases between the germline ends. The length of the CDR3 is 15 residues. The CDR3 sequence is CASSTSGRGGYGYTF. The CDR3 nucleotides read TGTGCCAGCAGTACCTCAGGGAGGGGGGGCTATGGCTACACCTTC.

The chain is built from TRBV6-5 and TRBJ1-4, with D unclear. The CDR3 consists of 16 residues. Trimming removed 4 bases from V and 7 bases from J, with 19 bases in between. The V gene's germline CDR1 is MNHEY and CDR2 SVGAGI. The CDR3 is CASSSLVPGLSEKLFF. The CDR3 DNA is TGTGCCAGCAGTTCACTAGTGCCGGGGTTGTCTGAAAAACTGTTTTTT.

The rearrangement uses TRBV19 and TRBJ1-5; no clear D gene. Germline V gives CDR1 LNHDA, CDR2 SQIVND (reference sequence). V gave up 5 bases and J gave up 7 bases, with 12 bases separating them. The CDR3 spans 13 residues. CDR3 amino acids: CASSPLLSQPQHF. CDR3 DNA sequence: TGTGCCAGTAGTCCCCTACTATCACAGCCCCAGCATTTT.

This clone was observed once. The rearrangement links TRBV29-1 to TRBJ1-1; TRBD1 aligns across 8 bases. Germline V gene sequence: CDR1 SQVTM, CDR2 ANQGSEA. The V segment lost 8 bases and the J segment 5 bases; nucleotides outside the gene matches: 10. CDR3 length: 13 residues. The CDR3 loop is CSTDRGVGTEAFF. CDR3 bases: TGCAGCACCGACAGGGGCGTGGGTACTGAAGCTTTCTTT.

This clone is a singleton in its sample. This sequence joins TRBV12-5 and TRBJ2-1; TRBD1 agrees at 7 bases. V was pared by 3 bases and J by 5 bases, with 7 bases of the junction left unmatched. Germline V lookup: CDR1 LGHNT, CDR2 FRNRAP. The CDR3 contains 15 residues. The CDR3 nucleotides are TGTGCTAGTGGTTTTGAGGGGGCAGGGGACAATGAGCAGTTCTTC. The encoded protein is CASGFEGAGDNEQFF.

This clone came up a few times. The chain uses TRBV7-2 and TRBJ2-5, with 11 bases matching TRBD1. Matching the DNA end better, TRBJ2-7 makes the J call doubtful. This CDR3 contains 15 residues. Looked up from germline, CDR1 is SGHTA and CDR2 is FQGNSA. The CDR3 spells CASSPPGTGGYEQYF. CDR3 DNA: TGTGCCAGCAGTCCTCCAGGGACAGGGGGCTACGAGCAGTACTTC.

This clone appeared once. The chain uses TRBV30 and TRBJ1-4, with 8 bases lining up with TRBD1. Losses at the gene ends were 0 bases for V and 8 bases for J; bases not matched to a gene: 5. Germline V gives CDR1 GTSNPN, CDR2 SVGIG (reference sequence). The CDR3 spans 14 residues. The CDR3 spells CAWSVKDRDEKLFF. DNA for the CDR3: TGTGCCTGGAGTGTAAAGGACAGGGACGAAAAACTGTTTTTT. Supplemented by reference TRBV30 and TRBJ1-4, the full variable domain reads SQTIHQWPATLVQPVGSPLSLECTVEGTSNPNLYWYRQAAGRGLQLLFYSVGIGQISSEVPQNLSASRPQDRQFILSSKKLLLSDSGFYLCAWSVKDRDEKLFFGSGTQLSVL.

The chain is built from TRBV5-6 and TRBJ1-4; 10 nucleotides line up with TRBD1. CDR1 is SGHDT, CDR2 YYEEEE, per germline. J gave up 8 bases and V 0 bases, and 4 bases lay outside the gene matches. CDR3 length equals 15 residues. The CDR3 region has the DNA TGTGCCAGCAGCTTGGCTGGGACAGGGGAGGAAAAACTGTTTTTT. Its protein is CASSLAGTGEEKLFF.

The V and J genes are TRBV2 and TRBJ1-5; D gene ambiguous. The V gene lost 3 bases and the J gene lost 6 bases, with 9 bases spanning the gap. Germline-derived CDR1 and CDR2 are SNHLY and FYNNEI. This CDR3 has 13 residues. The CDR3: CASSDSGIQPQHF. The DNA of the CDR3 is TGTGCCAGCAGTGATTCGGGGATTCAGCCCCAGCATTTT.

V gene TRBV30 combines with J gene TRBJ1-2; no reliable D call. With 4 bases removed from V and 4 bases from J, the gap between germline ends came to 10 bases. The CDR3 runs 12 residues. The germline V gene encodes CDR1 GTSNPN and CDR2 SVGIG (reference sequence). This CDR3 is CAWTQRVYGYTF. The CDR3 DNA is TGTGCCTGGACTCAACGCGTCTATGGCTACACCTTC. Full variable domain (outside the CDR3, taken from reference TRBV30 and TRBJ1-2): SQTIHQWPATLVQPVGSPLSLECTVEGTSNPNLYWYRQAAGRGLQLLFYSVGIGQISSEVPQNLSASRPQDRQFILSSKKLLLSDSGFYLCAWTQRVYGYTFGSGTRLTVV.

The V and J genes are TRBV7-9 and TRBJ2-5; perhaps TRBD1 as D (6 bases). CDR3 size: 16 residues. Germline V lookup: CDR1 SEHNR, CDR2 FQNEAQ (reference sequence). With 5 bases removed from V and 4 bases from J, the gap between germline ends came to 20 bases. This CDR3 is CASSTGFRGLGETQYF. In DNA form, the CDR3 reads TGTGCCAGCAGCACGGGGTTCAGGGGCCTAGGAGAGACCCAGTACTTC. Supplemented by reference TRBV7-9 and TRBJ2-5, the full variable domain reads DTGVSQNPRHKITKRGQNVTFRCDPISEHNRLYWYRQTLGQGPEFLTYFQNEAQLEKSRLLSDRFSAERPKGSFSTLEIQRTEQGDSAMYLCASSTGFRGLGETQYFGPGTRLLVL.

The V and J genes are TRBV5-6 and TRBJ2-5; perhaps TRBD1 as D (9 bases). V dropped 0 bases and J dropped 7 bases, with 16 bases sitting between them. There are 15 residues in the CDR3. CDR1 and CDR2 from the germline V gene are SGHDT and YYEEEE. The CDR3 loop reads CASSLDRGREVTQYF. In DNA, the CDR3 is TGTGCCAGCAGCTTGGACAGGGGGCGGGAGGTGACCCAGTACTTC.

The chain has TRBV6-1 and TRBJ1-4; 8 bases line up with TRBD1. Germline V gene data show CDR1 as MNHNS and CDR2 as SASEGT. This CDR3 has 15 residues. V dropped 4 bases and J dropped 4; count of bases not matched to a gene: 5. CDR3 in DNA: TGTGCCAGCAGTGCCGGACAGGGTGGTAATGAAAAACTGTTTTTT. It specifies CASSAGQGGNEKLFF.

The chain carries TRBV5-1 and TRBJ2-5, with D maybe TRBD1 (5 bases). This CDR3 has 14 residues. CDR1 and CDR2 from the germline V gene are SGHRS and YFSETQ. V was trimmed by 2 bases and J by 1 base, leaving 9 bases between them. CDR3 amino acids: CASSLEDSQETQYF. The CDR3, as DNA: TGCGCCAGCAGCTTAGAAGACAGCCAAGAGACCCAGTACTTC.